These T cell receptor beta chains were read from a single sample in a study of post-analysis software for immune sequencing data. TCRdb ran MiXCR on the PCR reads and lists one entry per CDR3 protein. Among over 150,000 distinct CDR3 sequences listed, 25% to 35% were seen once. The source material was blood. These receptors were obtained from a girl between 10 and 17 years old with multiple sclerosis. The CDR3 runs from the conserved cysteine through the conserved F or W. The D gene is left open where the match is weak. Size tells how often a clone was seen (once, few, many) or the class of an expanded clone, and some rows leave it out.

clone_size: few
v_call: TRBV2
d_call: TRBD2
j_call: TRBJ2-1
cdr3_aa: CASRGERLAGNNEQFF
cdr3_nt: TGTGCCAGCAGGGGGGAAAGACTAGCGGGGAACAATGAGCAGTTCTTC

clone_size: .
v_call: TRBV27
d_call: .
j_call: TRBJ2-5
cdr3_aa: CASSFLMGGTNNEQYF
cdr3_nt: TGTGCCAGCAGTTTCCTTATGGGGGGAACCAACAATGAGCAGTACTTC

clone_size: .
v_call: TRBV6-5
d_call: .
j_call: TRBJ1-1
cdr3_aa: CASSQAGRFSEAFF
cdr3_nt: TGTGCCAGCAGTCAAGCAGGGAGGTTCTCTGAAGCTTTCTTT

clone_size: few
v_call: TRBV7-3
d_call: TRBD2
j_call: TRBJ2-5
cdr3_aa: CASSFPSSGTEETQYF
cdr3_nt: TGTGCCAGCAGCTTTCCCTCTAGCGGGACGGAAGAGACCCAGTACTTC

clone_size: many
v_call: TRBV7-6
d_call: TRBD1
j_call: TRBJ2-6
cdr3_aa: CASSSTTGYGANVLTF
cdr3_nt: TGTGCCAGCAGCTCGACGACAGGGTACGGGGCCAACGTCCTGACTTTC

clone_size: many
v_call: TRBV7-2
d_call: .
j_call: TRBJ2-5
cdr3_aa: CASSLRQVFKETQYF
cdr3_nt: TGTGCCAGCAGCCTAAGACAGGTGTTCAAAGAGACCCAGTACTTC

clone_size: many
v_call: TRBV28
d_call: .
j_call: TRBJ2-7
cdr3_aa: CASSPLQGTYEQYF
cdr3_nt: TGTGCCAGCAGTCCCCTTCAGGGGACCTACGAGCAGTACTTC

clone_size: few
v_call: TRBV27
d_call: .
j_call: TRBJ2-1
cdr3_aa: CASSTSSDEQFF
cdr3_nt: TGTGCCAGCAGTACTAGCTCGGATGAGCAGTTCTTC

clone_size: .
v_call: TRBV11-2
d_call: TRBD2
j_call: TRBJ2-3
cdr3_aa: CASNPTSGFPDTQYF
cdr3_nt: TGTGCCAGCAACCCGACTAGCGGGTTCCCAGATACGCAGTATTTT

clone_size: many
v_call: TRBV6-2/TRBV6-3
d_call: TRBD2
j_call: TRBJ2-3
cdr3_aa: CASSYSTKGLAVSTDTQYF
cdr3_nt: TGTGCCAGCAGTTACTCGACTAAGGGACTAGCGGTATCCACAGATACGCAGTATTTT

clone_size: few
v_call: TRBV3-1
d_call: .
j_call: TRBJ1-1
cdr3_aa: CASSQRGGNTEAFF
cdr3_nt: TGTGCCAGCAGCCAAAGGGGAGGGAACACTGAAGCTTTCTTT

clone_size: few
v_call: TRBV28
d_call: .
j_call: TRBJ1-1
cdr3_aa: CASSPNLGAEAFF
cdr3_nt: TGTGCCAGCAGTCCAAACCTCGGGGCTGAAGCTTTCTTT

clone_size: .
v_call: TRBV28
d_call: TRBD1
j_call: TRBJ2-5
cdr3_aa: CASRPRDRAETQYF
cdr3_nt: TGTGCCAGCAGACCCAGAGACAGGGCCGAGACCCAGTACTTC

clone_size: .
v_call: TRBV6-5
d_call: TRBD2
j_call: TRBJ2-6
cdr3_aa: CASSRGEGTGANVLTF
cdr3_nt: TGTGCCAGCAGTCGGGGGGAGGGGACTGGGGCCAACGTCCTGACTTTC

clone_size: few
v_call: TRBV7-9
d_call: TRBD1
j_call: TRBJ1-5
cdr3_aa: CASSLVNRDRGYHNNQPQHF
cdr3_nt: TGTGCCAGCAGCTTAGTTAACAGAGACAGGGGTTATCATAACAATCAGCCCCAGCATTTT

clone_size: .
v_call: TRBV7-3
d_call: .
j_call: TRBJ2-3
cdr3_aa: CASSLSGTDTQYF
cdr3_nt: TGTGCCAGCAGCTTATCGGGCACAGATACGCAGTATTTT

clone_size: .
v_call: TRBV6-5
d_call: .
j_call: TRBJ1-1
cdr3_aa: CASSFRPREASEAFF
cdr3_nt: TGTGCCAGCAGTTTTCGACCCCGGGAGGCGTCTGAAGCTTTCTTT

clone_size: .
v_call: TRBV6-5
d_call: TRBD1
j_call: TRBJ2-7
cdr3_aa: CASSYRKDRGYHEQYF
cdr3_nt: TGTGCCAGCAGTTACCGCAAGGACAGGGGGTATCACGAGCAGTACTTC

clone_size: .
v_call: TRBV7-2
d_call: .
j_call: TRBJ2-7
cdr3_aa: CASSLHPAGEQYF
cdr3_nt: TGTGCCAGCAGCTTACATCCGGCGGGCGAGCAGTACTTC

clone_size: .
v_call: TRBV29-1
d_call: .
j_call: TRBJ1-3
cdr3_aa: CSALTGGRSGNTIYF
cdr3_nt: TGCAGCGCCCTGACGGGGGGACGGAGTGGAAACACCATATATTTT

clone_size: many
v_call: TRBV4-1
d_call: .
j_call: TRBJ2-7
cdr3_aa: CASSRNAGGTYEQYF
cdr3_nt: TGCGCCAGCAGCCGAAATGCTGGCGGGACCTACGAGCAGTACTTC

clone_size: many
v_call: TRBV7-9
d_call: TRBD2
j_call: TRBJ2-1
cdr3_aa: CASSHRLAAYNEQFF
cdr3_nt: TGTGCCAGCAGCCATAGACTAGCGGCTTACAATGAGCAGTTCTTC

clone_size: medium-sized
v_call: TRBV4-1
d_call: TRBD2
j_call: TRBJ2-5
cdr3_aa: CASSLRAGGGQETQYF
cdr3_nt: TGCGCCAGCAGCCTACGGGCGGGAGGAGGTCAAGAGACCCAGTACTTC

clone_size: .
v_call: TRBV29-1
d_call: .
j_call: TRBJ2-7
cdr3_aa: CSVESNNEQYF
cdr3_nt: TGCAGCGTTGAATCCAACAATGAGCAGTACTTC

clone_size: many
v_call: TRBV7-9
d_call: TRBD2
j_call: TRBJ2-3
cdr3_aa: CASSLLADTITDTQYF
cdr3_nt: TGTGCCAGCAGCCTTCTAGCGGATACCATCACAGATACGCAGTATTTT

clone_size: .
v_call: TRBV7-8
d_call: TRBD1
j_call: TRBJ2-7
cdr3_aa: CASSARGTVLRYEQYF
cdr3_nt: TGTGCCAGCAGCGCGAGGGGGACAGTCCTAAGATACGAGCAGTACTTC

clone_size: .
v_call: TRBV28
d_call: TRBD1
j_call: TRBJ2-1
cdr3_aa: CASQFMIRGPGDEQFF
cdr3_nt: TGTGCCAGTCAGTTTATGATCAGGGGGCCGGGGGATGAGCAGTTCTTC

clone_size: .
v_call: TRBV12-3/TRBV12-4
d_call: TRBD1
j_call: TRBJ1-1
cdr3_aa: CTSRKGQIQNTEAFF
cdr3_nt: TGTACCAGCAGAAAGGGACAGATACAGAACACTGAAGCTTTCTTT

clone_size: few
v_call: TRBV4-2
d_call: TRBD2
j_call: TRBJ2-1
cdr3_aa: CASSQLSGTSGRKVQFF
cdr3_nt: TGTGCCAGCAGCCAACTTTCCGGGACTAGCGGGAGGAAAGTGCAGTTCTTC

clone_size: many
v_call: TRBV11-1
d_call: .
j_call: TRBJ2-5
cdr3_aa: CASSPPGLEETQYF
cdr3_nt: TGTGCCAGCAGCCCCCCGGGACTCGAGGAGACCCAGTACTTC

clone_size: few
v_call: TRBV3-1
d_call: .
j_call: TRBJ2-7
cdr3_aa: CASSYDLDDYEQYF
cdr3_nt: TGTGCCAGCAGTTACGACTTGGATGACTACGAGCAGTACTTC

clone_size: many
v_call: TRBV7-9
d_call: .
j_call: TRBJ2-3
cdr3_aa: CASSSPPGDTQYF
cdr3_nt: TGTGCCAGCAGCTCCCCACCGGGAGATACGCAGTATTTT

clone_size: few
v_call: TRBV21-1
d_call: .
j_call: TRBJ2-7
cdr3_aa: CASSKRQGMIYEQYF
cdr3_nt: TGTGCCAGCAGCAAACGACAGGGGATGATCTACGAGCAGTACTTC

clone_size: many
v_call: TRBV20-1
d_call: TRBD1
j_call: TRBJ2-5
cdr3_aa: CSANRGQETQYF
cdr3_nt: TGCAGTGCTAACAGGGGGCAAGAGACCCAGTACTTC

clone_size: few
v_call: TRBV12-3/TRBV12-4
d_call: TRBD1
j_call: TRBJ2-1
cdr3_aa: CASSSGQGSFDEQFF
cdr3_nt: TGTGCCAGCAGTTCGGGACAGGGGAGTTTCGATGAGCAGTTCTTC

clone_size: .
v_call: TRBV4-1
d_call: .
j_call: TRBJ1-5
cdr3_aa: CASSQDGSGSSNQPQHF
cdr3_nt: TGCGCCAGCAGCCAAGATGGGTCAGGCTCTAGCAATCAGCCCCAGCATTTT

clone_size: .
v_call: TRBV5-1
d_call: TRBD1
j_call: TRBJ1-1
cdr3_aa: CASSRRQGDENTEAFF
cdr3_nt: TGCGCCAGCAGCAGACGCCAGGGGGATGAGAACACTGAAGCTTTCTTT

clone_size: once
v_call: TRBV5-1
d_call: TRBD2
j_call: TRBJ2-5
cdr3_aa: CASSLGLAGEWETQYF
cdr3_nt: TGCGCCAGCAGCTTGGGACTAGCGGGAGAGTGGGAGACCCAGTACTTC

clone_size: .
v_call: TRBV6-5
d_call: .
j_call: TRBJ1-2
cdr3_aa: CASSQTANSYGYTF
cdr3_nt: TGTGCCAGCAGTCAGACAGCAAATTCCTATGGCTACACCTTC

clone_size: .
v_call: TRBV14
d_call: .
j_call: TRBJ2-1
cdr3_aa: CASSQDSPINWYGQFF
cdr3_nt: TGTGCCAGCAGCCAAGACTCGCCTATCAACTGGTATGGGCAGTTCTTC

clone_size: .
v_call: TRBV29-1
d_call: .
j_call: TRBJ1-1
cdr3_aa: CSVGGVGRTEAFF
cdr3_nt: TGCAGCGTTGGGGGGGTGGGAAGGACTGAAGCTTTCTTT